This TCR beta chain was identified in a study of T cell responses to AZD1222 COVID-19 vaccine. Study conclusions and caveats: Baseline seropositivity characterized only 5 to 7 AZD1222 recipients. Among the donors, most were white British and more were female, and clonal diversity was possibly underestimated. The study sampled repertoires only after the peak T cell response.

The assay was immunoSEQ multiplex PCR, and TCRdb's table has in-frame clones only and misses some. The sample includes more than 95,000 clones, about 90% of them seen just once. As regards this clone: Its antigen is undetermined.

The CDR3 is 17 residues long. Trimming removed 6 bases at V and 3 bases at J, with 24 bases between. Per the germline V gene, CDR1 is SGHVS and CDR2 is FNYEAQ. This TCR was sampled from an adult in good health. Sequencing used peripheral blood, obtained on day 0 of AZD1222 vaccination. The V gene is TRBV7-6, the J gene TRBJ2-7; TRBD1 might be the D (5 bases). CDR3: CASRPCRLRGTIYEQYF. CDR3 coding DNA: TGTGCCAGCAGGCCGTGCCGACTTAGGGGCACTATCTACGAGCAGTACTTC.